Detailed here is one TCR beta chain. The data derive from a study of blood T cell repertoires in COVID-19. At the level of the study: COVID-19 samples, acute and convalescent, were from the United States, Italy and Spain.

CDR1 and CDR2 from the germline V gene are ENHRY and SYGVKD. Between the trimmed V and J ends, which lost 0 bases and 2 bases, there was a span of 32 bases. CDR3 length: 23 residues. Per the study methods: Amplification with reference gene primers provided the estimates of nucleated cell counts. Sequenced by immunoSEQ multiplex PCR; TCRdb stores in-frame clones only, minus some. From that table come the V and J calls and clone size; the DNA was used to work out D and trimming. The table shows 120,000 to 150,000 clones, with about 87% occurring only once. The sequence was obtained from a woman between 45 and 60 years old with active or convalescent COVID-19. The rearrangement links TRBV10-3 to TRBJ2-1; D possibly corresponds to TRBD2 (7 bases). The sequenced sample consisted of peripheral blood. The CDR3 DNA reads as TGTGCCATCAGTGAGTCTGGGCGGGGGACACGAAAAAAGGCGTTAGGGCCCTACAATGAGCAGTTCTTC. As protein: CAISESGRGTRKKALGPYNEQFF.